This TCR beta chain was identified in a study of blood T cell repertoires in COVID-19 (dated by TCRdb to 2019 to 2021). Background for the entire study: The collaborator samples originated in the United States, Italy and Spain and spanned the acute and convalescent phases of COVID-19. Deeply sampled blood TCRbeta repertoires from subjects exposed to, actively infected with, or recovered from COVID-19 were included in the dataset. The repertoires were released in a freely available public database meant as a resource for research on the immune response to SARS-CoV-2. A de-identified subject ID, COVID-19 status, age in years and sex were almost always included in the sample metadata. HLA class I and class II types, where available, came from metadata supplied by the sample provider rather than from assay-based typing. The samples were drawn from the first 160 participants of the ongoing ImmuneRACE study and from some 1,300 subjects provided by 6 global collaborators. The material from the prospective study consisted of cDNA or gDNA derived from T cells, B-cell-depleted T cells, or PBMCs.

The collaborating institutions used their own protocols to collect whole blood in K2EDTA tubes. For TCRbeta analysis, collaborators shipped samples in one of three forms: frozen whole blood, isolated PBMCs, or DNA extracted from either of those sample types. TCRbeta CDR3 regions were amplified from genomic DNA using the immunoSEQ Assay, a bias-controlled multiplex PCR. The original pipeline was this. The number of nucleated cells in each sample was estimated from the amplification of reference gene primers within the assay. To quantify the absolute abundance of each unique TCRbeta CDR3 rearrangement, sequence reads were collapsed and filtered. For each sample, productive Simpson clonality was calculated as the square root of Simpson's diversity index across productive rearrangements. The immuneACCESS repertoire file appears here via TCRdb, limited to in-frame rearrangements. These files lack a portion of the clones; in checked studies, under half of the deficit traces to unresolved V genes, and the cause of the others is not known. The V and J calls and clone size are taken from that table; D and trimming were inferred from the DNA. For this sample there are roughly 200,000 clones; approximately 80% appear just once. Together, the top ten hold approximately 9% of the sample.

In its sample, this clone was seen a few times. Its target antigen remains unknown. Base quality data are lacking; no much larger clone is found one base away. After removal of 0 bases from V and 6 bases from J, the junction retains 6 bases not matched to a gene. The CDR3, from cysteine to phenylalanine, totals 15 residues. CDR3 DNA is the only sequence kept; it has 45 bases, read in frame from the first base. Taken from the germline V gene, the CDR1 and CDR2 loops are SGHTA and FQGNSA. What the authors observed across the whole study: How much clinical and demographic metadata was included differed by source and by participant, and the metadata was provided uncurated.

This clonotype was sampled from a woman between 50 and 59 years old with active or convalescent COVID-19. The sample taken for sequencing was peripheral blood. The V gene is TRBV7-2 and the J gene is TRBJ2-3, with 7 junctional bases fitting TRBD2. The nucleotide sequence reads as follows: TGTGCCAGCAGCTTAGCTTCTAGCGGTCCCGATACGCAGTATTTT. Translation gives CASSLASSGPDTQYF.